The 28 T cell receptor beta chains below were found in one sample sequenced in a study of T cell changes during pregnancy in multiple sclerosis. Measured with immunoSEQ multiplex PCR; TCRdb has only the in-frame clones, and not every one. Of more than 35,000 clones listed, roughly 90% were seen once; the top ten hold 0.55% to 0.7%. The material sequenced was CD4+ T cells from peripheral blood mononuclear cells, taken in the second trimester of pregnancy. The receptors shown here come from a female donor with multiple sclerosis, enrolled in a pregnancy study.

This sequence joins TRBV5-4 and TRBJ2-2; D not resolved. CDR1 is SGHNT, CDR2 YYREEE, per germline (reference sequence). The CDR3 spans 14 residues. Trimming took 2 bases from V and 1 from J, leaving 6 bases between them. The CDR3 DNA sequence: TGTGCCAGCAGCTTACATCAGAACACCGGGGAGCTGTTTTTT. Translating gives CASSLHQNTGELFF.

This chain connects TRBV10-2 to TRBJ1-1; 8 bases align to TRBD1. Unmatched junction bases numbered 2, after V lost 4 bases and J lost 4 bases. The length of the CDR3 is 13 residues. CDR1 and CDR2 from the germline V gene are WSHSY and SAAADI. CDR3 bases: TGCGCCAGCAGTGTTACAGGGGGCACTGAAGCTTTCTTT. It yields the protein CASSVTGGTEAFF.

The chain carries TRBV2 and TRBJ2-7; 13 nucleotides align to TRBD2. The trim removed 3 bases at V and 4 bases at J, leaving 3 bases unmatched. Germline V lookup: CDR1 SNHLY, CDR2 FYNNEI. The CDR3 extends over 15 amino acids. CDR3 sequence (DNA): TGTGCCAGCAGTGAGAGACTAGCGGGAGGATACGAGCAGTACTTC. It is translated as CASSERLAGGYEQYF.

CDR3 protein: CASSLEQGHNSPLHF. CDR3 nucleotides: TGTGCCAGCAGCTTGGAACAGGGGCATAATTCACCCCTCCACTTT. The genes are TRBV5-6 and TRBJ1-6; 7 nucleotides align to TRBD1. Trimming at V came to 0 bases and at J to 5 bases, leaving 2 bases not matched to a gene. Germline values: CDR1 SGHDT, CDR2 YYEEEE. The CDR3 spans 15 residues.

The chain employs TRBV19 and TRBJ2-7, with TRBD2 matching over 7 bases. V shed 6 bases and J 6 bases; nucleotides not matched to a gene: 8. The CDR3 consists of 13 residues. In germline, CDR1 is LNHDA, CDR2 SQIVND (reference sequence). The CDR3 DNA is TGTGCCAGTAGCCTAGGGAAGCGGGGCGAGCAGTACTTC. It yields the protein CASSLGKRGEQYF.

This clone has only one observation. This rearrangement joins TRBV29-1 to TRBJ1-1; 7 bases align to TRBD1. Germline trimming cut 7 bases from V and 4 bases from J; bases unmatched to any gene: 6. The length of the CDR3 is 12 residues. CDR1 SQVTM and CDR2 ANQGSEA come from the germline V gene. The CDR3 DNA reads as TGCAGCGGAGGGGGCCTGGGCACTGAAGCTTTCTTT. This codes for CSGGGLGTEAFF.

The chain uses TRBV6-5 and TRBJ2-7, with TRBD2 identical over 8 bases. J gave up 7 bases and V 8 bases, and 13 bases lay outside the gene matches. Germline V gene data show CDR1 as MNHEY and CDR2 as SVGAGI. This CDR3 is built from 14 residues. The CDR3 DNA sequence: TGTGCCAGCGGCCTAGGGACTAGGGCCTTTGAGCAGTACTTC. Translated, it gives CASGLGTRAFEQYF.

This clone came up once. This rearrangement joins TRBV28 to TRBJ1-3; TRBD1 agrees at 11 bases. This CDR3 is built from 15 residues. From germline, CDR1 is MDHEN and CDR2 SYDVKM. V shed 5 bases and J 3 bases; nucleotides not matched to a gene: 3. CDR3 region: CASSPGTGGGNTIYF. In DNA form, the CDR3 reads TGTGCCAGCAGTCCTGGGACAGGGGGTGGAAACACCATATATTTT.

CDR3 coding DNA: TGTGCCAGTAGTCCTGCCGGGAGCACAGATACGCAGTATTTT. This codes for CASSPAGSTDTQYF. The chain is built from TRBV19 and TRBJ2-3; D not certain. The CDR3 has 14 amino acids. Trimming left V 5 bases short and J 0 bases short, with 9 bases between. Per germline, CDR1 LNHDA and CDR2 SQIVND (reference sequence).

J is TRBJ1-1 and V is TRBV10-3; TRBD1 matches at 7 bases. The CDR3 contains 14 residues. V shed 7 bases, J shed 0 bases, and the junction held 5 bases outside the gene matches. Germline CDR1 reads ENHRY; CDR2 reads SYGVKD. The CDR3 reads CAINPGTVNTEAFF. Written as DNA, the CDR3 is TGTGCCATCAATCCGGGGACAGTGAACACTGAAGCTTTCTTT.

The chain joins TRBV9 to TRBJ2-5; 8 nucleotides line up with TRBD2. Germline CDR1 reads SGDLS; CDR2 reads YYNGEE. V lost 0 bases to trimming and J lost 5 bases; unmatched junction nucleotides: 6. CDR3 length equals 15 residues. The CDR3 DNA reads as TGTGCCAGCAGCGTAGAACTAGCGGAGCGGGAGACCCAGTACTTC. This sequence encodes CASSVELAERETQYF. The variable domain in full, with the rest retrieved from reference TRBV9 and TRBJ2-5, is DSGVTQTPKHLITATGQRVTLRCSPRSGDLSVYWYQQSLDQGLQFLIQYYNGEERAKGNILERFSAQQFPDLHSELNLSSLELGDSALYFCASSVELAERETQYFGPGTRLLVL.

The rearrangement joins TRBV7-3 to TRBJ2-1; D is uncertain. Trimming cost V 1 base and J 5 bases, with 6 bases left between them. CDR1 and CDR2 from the germline V gene are SGHTA and FQGTGA. CDR3 length: 13 residues. Written as DNA, the CDR3 is TGTGCCAGCAGCTTAAGTGCGAACAATGAGCAGTTCTTC. It translates to CASSLSANNEQFF.

The rearrangement uses TRBV19 and TRBJ1-3; no clear D gene. CDR1 and CDR2 from the germline V gene are LNHDA and SQIVND (reference sequence). This CDR3 has 15 residues. V was clipped by 6 bases and J by 2 bases, with 14 bases between them. Here the CDR3 DNA reads TGTGCCAGTAGCCCGCAGAGGACTGCTGGAAACACCATATATTTT. It is translated as CASSPQRTAGNTIYF.

This sequence joins TRBV5-4 and TRBJ2-4; a weak D match, TRBD2 (5 bases). The length of the CDR3 is 15 residues. V was trimmed by 6 bases and J by 1 base, leaving 14 bases between them. Germline assignment: CDR1 SGHNT and CDR2 YYREEE (reference sequence). CDR3 loop: CASTPGGGAKNIQYF. CDR3 sequence (DNA): TGTGCCAGCACCCCCGGCGGCGGGGCCAAAAACATTCAGTACTTC.

J is TRBJ2-7 and V is TRBV6-5; 11 bases are shared with TRBD2. There are 15 residues in the CDR3. The V gene end was trimmed by 5 bases and the J gene end by 7 bases; junction bases not matched to a gene: 10. Germline V gives CDR1 MNHEY, CDR2 SVGAGI. The CDR3 DNA sequence: TGTGCCAGCAGTCTCTTAGCGGGAGGGCCGAAGGAGCAGTACTTC. Encoded protein: CASSLLAGGPKEQYF.

J is TRBJ1-4 and V is TRBV5-1, with TRBD1 identical over 8 bases. Germline assignment: CDR1 SGHRS and CDR2 YFSETQ. J gave up 5 bases and V 4 bases, and 7 bases lay outside the gene matches. The CDR3 consists of 15 residues. For the CDR3, the DNA is TGCGCCAGCAGCACCCCGGACAGGGAAAATGAAAAACTGTTTTTT. Protein: CASSTPDRENEKLFF.

This sequence joins TRBV2 and TRBJ2-5, with TRBD2 as a possible D gene (6 bases). Germline V gene lookup returns CDR1 SNHLY and CDR2 FYNNEI. V shed 4 bases and J shed 5 bases, with 11 bases lying between them. This CDR3 is built from 13 residues. The CDR3 loop reads CASSVPGAETQYF. The CDR3 DNA is TGTGCCAGCAGTGTTCCGGGAGCGGAGACCCAGTACTTC. Full variable domain (rest looked up from reference TRBV2 and TRBJ2-5): EPEVTQTPSHQVTQMGQEVILRCVPISNHLYFYWYRQILGQKVEFLVSFYNNEISEKSEIFDDQFSVERPDGSNFTLKIRSTKLEDSAMYFCASSVPGAETQYFGPGTRLLVL.

This chain links TRBV5-4 with TRBJ1-1, with a possible D match to TRBD1 (6 bases). Germline CDR1 reads SGHNT; CDR2 reads YYREEE (reference sequence). The CDR3 extends over 16 amino acids. Trimming removed 0 bases at V and 4 bases at J, with 16 bases between. The CDR3 is CASSLASGGPPTEAFF. Here the CDR3 DNA reads TGTGCCAGCAGCTTGGCGTCGGGGGGGCCCCCCACTGAAGCTTTCTTT.

V is TRBV27 and J is TRBJ1-2, with 7 positions matching TRBD1. The CDR3 runs 14 residues. In germline, CDR1 is MNHEY, CDR2 SMNVEV (reference sequence). The ends lost 2 bases at V and 7 bases at J; junction bases unmatched: 7. This CDR3 reads CASSLLGGEGGYTF. CDR3 bases: TGTGCCAGCAGTTTACTAGGGGGCGAGGGTGGCTACACCTTC.

The V and J genes are TRBV11-1 and TRBJ2-1; 7 bases are shared with TRBD2. In germline, CDR1 is SGHAT, CDR2 FQDESV (reference sequence). This CDR3 contains 15 residues. Trimming took 3 bases from V and 7 from J; bases not matched to a gene: 9. The CDR3 sequence is CASSFASGSLNEQFF. The CDR3 region has the DNA TGTGCCAGCAGCTTCGCTAGCGGATCACTGAATGAGCAGTTCTTC.

The V call is TRBV27, the J call TRBJ2-7; 7 nucleotides align to TRBD2. V lost 3 bases and J lost 6; bases outside the gene matches: 2. Germline assignment: CDR1 MNHEY and CDR2 SMNVEV (reference sequence). There are 12 residues in the CDR3. The CDR3 DNA is TGTGCCAGCAGTTTTCGGGGGGTCGAGCAGTACTTC. Its protein product is CASSFRGVEQYF.

The chain carries TRBV7-9 and TRBJ2-3; TRBD2 agrees at 11 bases. The CDR3 contains 14 residues. J lost 5 bases, V lost 3 bases, and 1 base had no gene match. Germline V gene lookup returns CDR1 SEHNR and CDR2 FQNEAQ (reference sequence). The CDR3 DNA reads as TGTGCCAGCAGCTTGGGACTAGCGGTAGATACGCAGTATTTT. Translating it yields CASSLGLAVDTQYF. The full variable domain, completed using reference TRBV7-9 and TRBJ2-3, is DTGVSQNPRHKITKRGQNVTFRCDPISEHNRLYWYRQTLGQGPEFLTYFQNEAQLEKSRLLSDRFSAERPKGSFSTLEIQRTEQGDSAMYLCASSLGLAVDTQYFGPGTRLTVL.

This rearrangement joins TRBV2 to TRBJ1-1, with D maybe TRBD1 (5 bases). Trimming pared 8 bases from V and 2 bases from J, leaving 12 bases between. The CDR3 consists of 13 residues. Germline V gene sequence: CDR1 SNHLY, CDR2 FYNNEI. The CDR3 protein is CASGRDFNTEAFF. CDR3 DNA: TGTGCCAGCGGACGGGACTTCAACACTGAAGCTTTCTTT.

The chain links TRBV28 to TRBJ1-1; D may be TRBD1 (6 bases). The CDR3 runs to 14 residues. Germline CDR1 reads MDHEN; CDR2 reads SYDVKM. Trimming shortened V by 4 bases and J by 6 bases, and 15 bases separated the two germline ends. The CDR3 spells CASSYGTPGPEAFF. CDR3 coding DNA: TGTGCCAGCAGTTATGGGACACCTGGCCCTGAAGCTTTCTTT.

In its sample, this clone was seen once. The chain links TRBV27 to TRBJ2-5; the match to TRBD1 covers 9 bases. This CDR3 region has 15 residues. The V gene's germline CDR1 is MNHEY and CDR2 SMNVEV (reference sequence). With V trimmed by 6 bases and J by 3 bases, 8 bases remained unmatched. This CDR3 is CASRSPGQGKETQYF. In nucleotides, the CDR3 is TGTGCCAGCAGATCCCCGGGACAGGGCAAAGAGACCCAGTACTTC.

This sequence joins TRBV7-2 and TRBJ2-5; 8 bases are a match to TRBD1. With V trimmed by 1 base and J by 4 bases, 2 bases remained unmatched. The germline V gene has CDR1 SGHTA and CDR2 FQGNSA. CDR3 length: 14 residues. CDR3 sequence reads: CASSLGRGRETQYF. The CDR3 bases are TGTGCCAGCAGCTTAGGCAGGGGGCGAGAGACCCAGTACTTC.

CDR3 nucleotides: TGCGCCAGCAGCCCGCGACTAGCGGGAGTGAGGACAGATACGCAGTATTTT. This codes for CASSPRLAGVRTDTQYF. This sequence joins TRBV5-1 and TRBJ2-3, with 12 positions matching TRBD2. The ends lost 4 bases at V and 3 bases at J; junction bases unmatched: 9. Germline CDR1 SGHRS, CDR2 YFSETQ. CDR3 size: 17 residues.

The chain combines TRBV28 with TRBJ1-2; the match to TRBD1 covers 8 bases. The V gene end was trimmed by 6 bases and the J gene end by 2 bases; junction bases not matched to a gene: 5. This CDR3 spans 14 amino acids. CDR1 is MDHEN and CDR2 is SYDVKM in the germline V gene. The CDR3: CASRPTGGNYGYTF. Written as DNA, the CDR3 is TGTGCCAGCAGGCCAACAGGGGGGAACTATGGCTACACCTTC.